A selection of T cell receptor beta chains follows, all from one sample in a study of response to subunit inactivated influenza vaccine. TCRdb ran MiXCR on the RT-PCR reads and lists one entry per CDR3 protein. This sample has fewer than 600,000 distinct CDR3 sequences, with roughly 7.6% found just once. This specimen consisted of PBMCs from blood, obtained 23 to 25 months after vaccination. The receptor source for this set is a man in his fifties or sixties who received an inactivated influenza vaccine. CDR3s include the opening cysteine and the closing phenylalanine or tryptophan. A D gene is named only where the DNA matches it firmly. Not all rows give a size; the values are once, few, many and, for expanded clones, a class.

few	NA	TRBV6-2/TRBV6-3	TRBJ1-1	CASSYSPPLTEAFF	TGTGCCAGCAGTTACTCGCCCCCTCTGACTGAAGCTTTCTTT
few	NA	TRBV7-2	TRBJ1-5	CASSLGFRGPQHF	TGTGCCAGCAGCTTAGGGTTTCGGGGGCCCCAGCATTTT
many	NA	TRBV7-2	TRBJ2-3	CASSYLQRTDTQYF	TGTGCCAGCAGCTACCTACAAAGAACAGATACGCAGTATTTT
few	NA	TRBV5-5	TRBJ2-2	CASSLFPLATGELFF	TGTGCCAGCAGCTTGTTTCCCCTGGCCACCGGGGAGCTGTTTTTT
few	TRBD1	TRBV10-3	TRBJ2-2	CAINLDRGLDTGELFF	TGTGCCATCAACCTTGACAGGGGGTTGGACACCGGGGAGCTGTTTTTT
many	NA	TRBV30	TRBJ1-2	CAWSQGNYGYTF	TGTGCCTGGAGCCAGGGGAACTATGGCTACACCTTC
many	NA	TRBV10-3	TRBJ2-7	CAISGQTYEQYF	TGTGCCATCAGCGGACAGACCTACGAGCAGTACTTC
few	NA	TRBV6-5	TRBJ2-7	CASSYDGTYEQYF	TGTGCCAGCAGTTACGATGGGACCTACGAGCAGTACTTC
few	NA	TRBV7-2	TRBJ1-6	CASSLAEIYNSPLHF	TGTGCCAGCAGCTTAGCGGAGATTTATAATTCACCCCTCCACTTT
many	NA	TRBV5-1	TRBJ2-7	CASSLASPAGSSYEQYF	TGCGCCAGCAGCTTGGCTTCCCCAGCGGGTTCCTCCTACGAGCAGTACTTC
few	NA	TRBV4-1	TRBJ1-1	CASSQDLGQRMNTEAFF	TGCGCCAGCAGCCAAGATCTAGGACAGCGAATGAACACTGAAGCTTTCTTT
many	NA	TRBV4-3	TRBJ2-2	CASSQDRDTTGELFF	TGCGCCAGCAGCCAAGATCGGGACACCACCGGGGAGCTGTTTTTT
many	NA	TRBV7-9	TRBJ1-1	CASSTTMTEAFF	TGTGCCAGCAGCACAACAATGACTGAAGCTTTCTTT
few	NA	TRBV24-1	TRBJ2-1	CATSDLGSGLHNEQFF	TGTGCCACCAGTGATTTGGGATCGGGGCTACACAATGAGCAGTTCTTC
many	TRBD2	TRBV11-1	TRBJ2-1	CASRNPRSGSVTYNEQFF	TGTGCCAGCAGAAACCCCCGTAGCGGGAGTGTCACCTACAATGAGCAGTTCTTC
few	NA	TRBV28	TRBJ1-6	CASSGSLRNSPLHF	TGTGCCAGTTCAGGATCTTTGCGTAATTCACCCCTCCACTTT
NA	NA	TRBV20-1	TRBJ1-5	CSARGSTEQPQHF	TGCAGTGCTAGAGGGTCCACGGAGCAGCCCCAGCATTTT